One sample yielded the 29 T cell receptor beta chains listed below, sequenced in a study of OX40 agonist ivuxolimab in advanced cancers. Assay used: immunoSEQ multiplex PCR; TCRdb lists only in-frame clones, some missing. The sample holds about 73,000 clones; 80% to 90% are singletons and the top ten take roughly 0.56%. Sequenced here: CD4+ or CD8+ T cells sorted from blood, sampled in a trial of the OX40 agonist ivuxolimab. The receptor set was obtained from an adult with an advanced solid tumor such as melanoma, head and neck, liver or kidney cancer.

The chain carries TRBV28 and TRBJ1-1; possibly TRBD1 for D (5 bases). Trimming removed 6 bases from V and 6 bases from J, with 14 bases in between. The V gene's germline CDR1 is MDHEN and CDR2 SYDVKM. The CDR3 spans 13 residues. CDR3 sequence reads: CASSRPGAPEAFF. CDR3 DNA sequence: TGTGCCAGCAGCCGTCCCGGGGCTCCTGAAGCTTTCTTT.

This chain joins TRBV5-1 and TRBJ2-7; 10 nucleotides agree with TRBD1. Germline lookup yields CDR1 SGHRS and CDR2 YFSETQ. V shed 4 bases and J 3 bases; nucleotides not matched to a gene: 4. The CDR3 is 14 amino acids. CDR3 sequence: CASSGGTGVYEQYF. The CDR3 DNA reads TGCGCCAGCAGCGGCGGGACAGGGGTCTACGAGCAGTACTTC. Full variable domain (rest looked up from reference TRBV5-1 and TRBJ2-7): KAGVTQTPRYLIKTRGQQVTLSCSPISGHRSVSWYQQTPGQGLQFLFEYFSETQRNKGNFPGRFSGRQFSNSRSEMNVSTLELGDSALYLCASSGGTGVYEQYFGPGTRLTVT.

This clone was recorded once. The chain employs TRBV10-1 and TRBJ2-7; 7 bases are shared with TRBD1. The CDR3 has 13 residues. V lost 5 bases and J lost 2; bases outside the gene matches: 3. The germline V gene encodes CDR1 WNHNN and CDR2 SYGVQD (reference sequence). DNA of the CDR3: TGCGCCAGCAGTCCCGGGACAGCCTACGAGCAGTACTTC. Protein sequence: CASSPGTAYEQYF.

The chain uses TRBV11-3 and TRBJ2-5, with 9 bases identical to TRBD2. CDR3 length: 16 residues. Losses at the gene ends were 3 bases for V and 5 bases for J; bases not matched to a gene: 10. The germline gives CDR1 SGHNT, CDR2 YENEEA. The CDR3 DNA follows: TGTGCCAGCAGCTTTTTAACTAGCGGGTCGGGTGAGACCCAGTACTTC. Encoded protein: CASSFLTSGSGETQYF.

V is TRBV4-1 and J is TRBJ2-2, with 9 nucleotides matching TRBD2. The CDR3 covers 20 residues. Germline CDR1 MGHRA, CDR2 YSYEKL. The V gene end was trimmed by 0 bases and the J gene end by 5 bases; junction bases not matched to a gene: 16. CDR3 protein: CASSQDRGSGRLGWTGELFF. The CDR3 DNA sequence: TGCGCCAGCAGCCAAGATCGGGGTAGCGGGAGACTGGGTTGGACCGGGGAGCTGTTTTTT.

The chain links TRBV5-4 to TRBJ1-3; 9 nucleotides agree with TRBD1. Looked up from germline, CDR1 is SGHNT and CDR2 is YYREEE (reference sequence). V was pared by 5 bases and J by 3 bases, with 3 bases of the junction left unmatched. The CDR3 length is 14 residues. CDR3: CASRDRGSGNTIYF. DNA for the CDR3: TGTGCCAGCAGGGACAGGGGAAGTGGAAACACCATATATTTT.

V is TRBV9 and J is TRBJ2-5; TRBD2 agrees at 10 bases. From germline, CDR1 is SGDLS and CDR2 YYNGEE. V dropped 2 bases and J dropped 5; count of bases not matched to a gene: 6. The CDR3 consists of 15 residues. The CDR3 protein is CASSVSGRAPETQYF. CDR3 coding DNA: TGTGCCAGCAGCGTGAGCGGGAGGGCCCCCGAGACCCAGTACTTC.

This chain links TRBV11-2 with TRBJ2-5; D call uncertain. The CDR3 spans 13 residues. Germline assignment: CDR1 SGHAT and CDR2 FQNNGV. V dropped 1 base and J dropped 2 bases, with 5 bases sitting between them. In DNA form, the CDR3 reads TGTGCCAGCAGCTTAGGACGGCAAGAGACCCAGTACTTC. Its protein is CASSLGRQETQYF. The full variable domain, rest sourced from reference TRBV11-2 and TRBJ2-5, is EAGVAQSPRYKIIEKRQSVAFWCNPISGHATLYWYQQILGQGPKLLIQFQNNGVVDDSQLPKDRFSAERLKGVDSTLKIQPAKLEDSAVYLCASSLGRQETQYFGPGTRLLVL.

The chain is built from TRBV19 and TRBJ2-7, with a weak D call TRBD1 (6 bases). The CDR3 sequence is 14 residues long. The V end lost 3 bases, the J end lost 6 bases, and 15 bases lay between the germline ends. In germline, CDR1 is LNHDA, CDR2 SQIVND (reference sequence). The CDR3 is CASSIQGQLAEQYF. The CDR3 DNA reads as TGTGCCAGTAGTATCCAAGGACAGCTCGCCGAGCAGTACTTC.

The CDR3 DNA follows: TGCAGTGCTAGAGTCGTCGGGACCCAGTACTTC. This translates into CSARVVGTQYF. The chain is built from TRBV20-1 and TRBJ2-5; D unclear. The V end was cut by 1 base, the J end by 7 bases, with 7 bases between. The CDR3 totals 11 residues. Germline CDR1 DFQATT, CDR2 SNEGSKA (reference sequence).

The rearrangement uses TRBV19 and TRBJ2-1; no reliable D call. From germline, CDR1 is LNHDA and CDR2 SQIVND (reference sequence). The ends were cut back, 1 base at V and 9 bases at J, with 13 bases in the middle. There are 14 residues in the CDR3. In nucleotides, the CDR3 is TGTGCCAGTAGTATAGGAGGTAGTGATGCTGAGCAGTTCTTC. It codes for CASSIGGSDAEQFF.

The V gene is TRBV7-8, the J gene TRBJ2-5; D may match TRBD1 or TRBD2 (5 bases each). Germline lookup yields CDR1 SGHVS and CDR2 FQNEAQ. The CDR3 has 14 amino acids. Trimming stripped 1 base from V and 2 bases from J, with 8 bases between. The CDR3 sequence: CASSLVWGQETQYF. CDR3 bases: TGTGCCAGCAGCTTAGTTTGGGGGCAAGAGACCCAGTACTTC.

The V gene is TRBV9, the J gene TRBJ2-5; 11 nucleotides match TRBD2. This CDR3 is 14 amino acids long. Trimming took 4 bases from V and 4 from J; bases not matched to a gene: 3. Looked up from germline, CDR1 is SGDLS and CDR2 is YYNGEE. The CDR3 sequence is CASSPGLAVETQYF. The CDR3 nucleotides are TGTGCCAGCAGCCCGGGACTAGCGGTAGAGACCCAGTACTTC.

V gene TRBV18 combines with J gene TRBJ2-2; D is uncertain. The germline V gene encodes CDR1 KGHSH and CDR2 LQKENI. The V gene lost 2 bases and the J gene lost 5 bases, with 12 bases spanning the gap. The CDR3 covers 15 residues. CDR3 region: CASSPTGFGTGELFF. The CDR3 DNA follows: TGTGCCAGCTCACCAACCGGGTTCGGTACCGGGGAGCTGTTTTTT.

The rearrangement uses TRBV11-2 and TRBJ2-7, with D perhaps assigned TRBD1 or TRBD2 (5 bases each). Germline assignment: CDR1 SGHAT and CDR2 FQNNGV. Trimming took 5 bases from V and 3 from J, leaving 14 bases between them. This CDR3 is 14 amino acids long. CDR3 sequence: CASSPAGTVYEQYF. The CDR3 bases are TGTGCCAGCAGCCCCGCCGGGACGGTCTACGAGCAGTACTTC.

This chain links TRBV9 with TRBJ2-3; TRBD2 matches at 8 bases. The J segment lost 4 bases and the V segment lost 0 bases, leaving 10 bases of the junction unmatched. The length of the CDR3 is 17 residues. Germline V gene sequence: CDR1 SGDLS, CDR2 YYNGEE. The CDR3 coding sequence is TGTGCCAGCAGCGTAGAGGCGGCGGGAGGTCTCCCAGATACGCAGTATTTT. This gives the protein CASSVEAAGGLPDTQYF.

The chain joins TRBV5-5 to TRBJ1-1, with a tentative D call TRBD1 (5 bases). Germline V gene sequence: CDR1 SGHKS, CDR2 YYEKEE (reference sequence). Trimming removed 3 bases at V and 0 bases at J, with 12 bases between. The CDR3 extends over 15 amino acids. CDR3 in amino acids: CASSYRTQMNTEAFF. DNA of the CDR3: TGTGCCAGCAGCTACAGGACACAGATGAACACTGAAGCTTTCTTT.

The chain is built from TRBV7-9 and TRBJ2-1, with D hard to call. Germline V CDR1 and CDR2: SEHNR, FQNEAQ (reference sequence). Trimming pared 2 bases from V and 8 bases from J, leaving 13 bases between. This CDR3 comprises 14 residues. CDR3 amino acids: CASSLSVVFYEQFF. The CDR3 coding sequence is TGTGCCAGCAGCTTATCGGTAGTATTCTATGAGCAGTTCTTC.

V and J are TRBV27 and TRBJ2-7, with TRBD2 as a possible D gene (6 bases). Trimming took 6 bases from V and 1 from J, leaving 16 bases between them. The CDR3 is 15 amino acids. CDR1 and CDR2 from the germline V gene are MNHEY and SMNVEV (reference sequence). The CDR3 is CASRRARERSYEQYF. As DNA, the CDR3 is TGTGCCAGCAGGCGGGCACGGGAGAGATCCTACGAGCAGTACTTC.

CDR3 DNA sequence: TGCGCCAGCACCATCGCGGCTAGTTCGGTGAATGAGCAGTTCTTC. It translates to CASTIAASSVNEQFF. The V and J genes are TRBV23-1 and TRBJ2-1; D not certain. TRBV23-1 is treated as an ORF (open reading frame) with a function not yet certain. This CDR3 has 15 amino acids. The V end was cut by 7 bases, the J end by 7 bases, with 20 bases between.

The rearrangement uses TRBV19 and TRBJ2-2; TRBD1 or TRBD2 may be the D gene (6 bases each). V shed 6 bases and J shed 6 bases, with 20 bases lying between them. Germline V gene data show CDR1 as LNHDA and CDR2 as SQIVND (reference sequence). This CDR3 is 16 amino acids long. This chain's CDR3 is CASRLSSGGRAGELFF. The CDR3 DNA reads TGTGCCAGTAGACTATCCTCCGGGGGCAGGGCCGGGGAGCTGTTTTTT.

The CDR3 DNA is TGCGCCAGCAGCGACCTTAGCGGGTCGACCTACAATGAGCAGTTCTTC. Translation gives CASSDLSGSTYNEQFF. The chain carries TRBV5-1 and TRBJ2-1; 7 bases align to TRBD2. Trimming took 4 bases from V and 2 from J; bases not matched to a gene: 9. The germline gives CDR1 SGHRS, CDR2 YFSETQ. This CDR3 contains 16 residues.

The gene calls are TRBV6-1 and TRBJ1-5; 9 nucleotides align to TRBD1. This CDR3 has 18 amino acids. Per germline, CDR1 MNHNS and CDR2 SASEGT. Trimming took 4 bases from V and 2 from J; bases not matched to a gene: 12. The CDR3 reads CASSARRDREVRNQPQHF. DNA of the CDR3: TGTGCCAGCAGTGCCCGCCGGGACAGGGAGGTACGCAATCAGCCCCAGCATTTT.

The chain has TRBV6-6 and TRBJ1-3; 9 bases are a match to TRBD1. V shed 6 bases and J 4 bases; nucleotides not matched to a gene: 7. Germline values: CDR1 MNHNY, CDR2 SVGAGI (reference sequence). The CDR3 is 15 residues long. The CDR3 loop reads CASSQTGGYGNTIYF. The CDR3 region has the DNA TGTGCCAGCAGCCAGACAGGGGGATACGGAAACACCATATATTTT.

The chain joins TRBV9 to TRBJ2-3, with 9 bases fitting TRBD2. The CDR3 runs to 17 residues. Germline assignment: CDR1 SGDLS and CDR2 YYNGEE. V lost 0 bases and J lost 0; bases outside the gene matches: 5. The CDR3 DNA is TGTGCCAGCAGCGTAGATGGTAGCGGGGGTAGCACAGATACGCAGTATTTT. Amino acid sequence: CASSVDGSGGSTDTQYF.

CDR3 protein: CASSGLAGMGEQYF. The CDR3 DNA is TGTGCCAGCAGTGGACTAGCGGGAATGGGCGAGCAGTACTTC. The gene calls are TRBV27 and TRBJ2-7; 12 positions match TRBD2. J was trimmed by 6 bases and V by 5 bases; bases with no gene match: 5. Looked up from germline, CDR1 is MNHEY and CDR2 is SMNVEV (reference sequence). This CDR3 comprises 14 residues.

The rearrangement joins TRBV6-5 to TRBJ2-3, with D tentatively TRBD1 (6 bases). V was cut by 10 bases and J by 6 bases, with 17 bases left in between. The CDR3 runs to 13 residues. CDR1 is MNHEY, CDR2 SVGAGI, per germline. As DNA, the CDR3 is TGTGCCACGTCGGGTGGGGGCCGGGATACGCAGTATTTT. Amino acids: CATSGGGRDTQYF.

The chain has TRBV10-3 and TRBJ2-2; no definite D call. Germline-derived CDR1 and CDR2 are ENHRY and SYGVKD. The V gene lost 10 bases and the J gene lost 7 bases, with 13 bases spanning the gap. The CDR3 has 12 amino acids. The CDR3 here is CATCPFGGELFF. CDR3 sequence (DNA): TGTGCCACCTGTCCCTTCGGCGGGGAGCTGTTTTTT.

V gene TRBV21-1 combines with J gene TRBJ1-1. TRBV21-1 is a documented pseudogene. CDR3 size: 8 residues. CDR3 in DNA: TGTGCCAGCAGCGAAGCTTTCTTT. It yields the protein CASSEAFF.